The entry below describes one T cell receptor (beta chain). Trimming took off 1 base at V and 5 bases at J, with 15 bases between the two ends. Germline V gene data show CDR1 as KGHSH and CDR2 as LQKENI. This CDR3 is 15 amino acids long. The data are from a study of blood T cell repertoires in COVID-19. In terms of age and location, participants ranged from roughly 18 to 90 years and lived in under 30 US areas. Clinical history reported by participants formed the basis on which cohorts were assigned. Sequenced by immunoSEQ multiplex PCR; TCRdb stores in-frame clones only, minus some. The top ten hold roughly 2% of the sample, which has 400,000 or so clones, approximately 91% seen once.

The TCR sequence derives from a middle-aged woman with acute COVID-19. The chain recombines TRBV18 with TRBJ2-7; a possible D gene is TRBD2 (6 bases). Material for sequencing was PBMCs or T cells enriched from blood (not recorded which). The DNA of the CDR3 is TGTGCCAGCTCACCACGATCGGGGGAAGGCAACGAGCAGTACTTC. It specifies CASSPRSGEGNEQYF.